This entry describes one T cell receptor beta chain. This clone came up a few times. The target of this receptor is not known. Base qualities are not provided; no much larger clone lies one nucleotide away. This sample is part of a study of blood T cell repertoires in COVID-19 (dated by TCRdb to the early 2020s). At the level of the whole study: Samples from collaborators originated in the United States, Italy and Spain and spanned both the acute and convalescent phases of COVID-19. Subjects who had been exposed to COVID-19, were actively infected with it, or had recovered from it provided the deeply sampled blood TCRbeta repertoires that made up the dataset. Samples came from the ongoing ImmuneRACE study (first 160 participants) plus 1,254 subjects from 6 global collaborators. HLA class I and class II types, where available, came from metadata supplied by the sample provider rather than from assay-based typing. The repertoires were released in a freely available public database meant as a resource for research on the immune response to SARS-CoV-2. The sample metadata nearly always contained a de-identified subject ID, COVID-19 status, age in years and sex. The material from the prospective study consisted of cDNA or gDNA derived from T cells, B-cell-depleted T cells, or PBMCs. General study outcomes and caveats: The quantity of clinical and demographic metadata differed by source and by participant and was supplied without curation.

The CDR3 runs 15 amino acids, cysteine and phenylalanine included. The CDR3 DNA has 45 bases and is translated from base 1. V is cut back by 4 bases and J by 2 bases, with 7 bases in the junction unmatched. The germline V gene gives CDR1 as SGHAT and CDR2 as FQNNGV. The collaborating institutions used their own protocols to collect whole blood in K2EDTA tubes. For TCRbeta analysis, collaborators shipped samples as frozen whole blood, isolated PBMCs, or DNA extracted from either of those sample types. The immunoSEQ Assay, a bias-controlled multiplex PCR, was used to amplify TCRbeta CDR3 regions from genomic DNA. Regarding the original processing steps: The number of nucleated cells in each sample was estimated by amplification of reference gene primers within the assay. Sequence reads were collapsed and filtered to measure the absolute abundance of every unique TCRbeta CDR3 rearrangement. For each sample, productive Simpson clonality was calculated as the square root of Simpson's diversity index over productive rearrangements. Not all clones reach the TCRdb copy of this immuneACCESS table, which keeps in-frame sequences only. Checked studies attribute under half of the gap to unresolved V genes and leave the rest unexplained. The D gene and trimming were derived from the DNA, and the V and J assignments and clone size from that table. Recorded for this sample are 100,000 to 150,000 clones; roughly 87% of them occurred a single time. Of the sample, around 27% is held by the ten largest clones.

The chain couples TRBV11-2 to TRBJ1-2; 7 bases in the junction line up with TRBD1. The sample consisted of peripheral blood. The origin of this receptor is a woman of 80 years or more with acute or convalescent COVID-19. In nucleotide form, the sequence is TGTGCCAGCAGCTCCACAGGGGCTGGGAACTATGGCTACACCTTC. This sequence encodes CASSSTGAGNYGYTF.